This TCR beta chain was sequenced during a study of Ad26.COV2.S vaccination and SARS-CoV-2 variants. Study at large: The donor participated in the COV1001 trial, in its Ad26.COV2.S arm. Ad26.COV2.S given intramuscularly, once or twice 56 days apart.

Treatment here: over 15 received Ad26.COV2.S at low or high dose, single or two shots; about 5 received placebo; per-sample allocation not given. Day 63 after the first injection of vaccine or placebo was the sampling time. CDR1 and CDR2 from the germline V gene are LNHDA and SQIVND (reference sequence). The CDR3 spans 14 residues. V was shortened by 5 bases and J by 7 bases, with 18 bases between the two germline ends. Here immunoSEQ multiplex PCR was the method, and the copy in TCRdb shows in-frame clones only, minus some. Of roughly 250,000 clones listed, around 90% are singletons. Study conclusions and caveats: Researchers reported similar non-spike TCR breadth in vaccine and placebo recipients. Possibly, TCR breadth and depth analyses underestimated total T cell responses.

Concerning this clone itself: Its specificity is not known.

This clonotype was sampled from a person aged 18 to 59 who received the Ad26.COV2.S COVID-19 vaccine or a placebo. The specimen comprised peripheral blood, sampled in a trial of Ad26.COV2.S vaccine versus placebo. The chain recombines TRBV19 with TRBJ2-7; no clear D. CDR3 bases: TGTGCCAGTAGTCCCCGAGTCTCCCCCGGTGAGCAGTACTTC. Its protein product is CASSPRVSPGEQYF.